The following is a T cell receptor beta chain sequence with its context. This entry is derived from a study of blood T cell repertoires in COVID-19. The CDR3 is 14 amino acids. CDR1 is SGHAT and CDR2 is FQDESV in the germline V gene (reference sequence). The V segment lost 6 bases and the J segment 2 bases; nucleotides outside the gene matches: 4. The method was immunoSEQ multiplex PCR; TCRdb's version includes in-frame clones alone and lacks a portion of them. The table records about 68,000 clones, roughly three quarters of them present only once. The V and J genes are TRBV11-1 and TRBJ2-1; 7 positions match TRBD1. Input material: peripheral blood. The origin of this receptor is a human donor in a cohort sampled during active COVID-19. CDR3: CASSEGATYNEQFF. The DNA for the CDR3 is TGTGCCAGCAGTGAGGGGGCGACCTACAATGAGCAGTTCTTC.